Listed below are T cell receptor beta chains from one sample, sequenced in a study of blood T cell repertoires in COVID-19. Clones were read by immunoSEQ multiplex PCR, and TCRdb kept only the in-frame ones, dropping some. The sample records fewer than 250,000 clones, about nine tenths being singletons. Sequenced: peripheral blood. The origin of the receptors is a man aged 30 to 39 with COVID-19, enrolled during active disease. Both conserved end residues are part of each CDR3.

TRBV2	TRBJ1-6	CASNRDRGSPLHF
TRBV18	TRBJ2-1	CASSSDRFNEQFF
TRBV30	TRBJ1-6	CAWSRDSPLHF
TRBV5-1	TRBJ1-2	CASSPPGTETFF
TRBV18	TRBJ2-3	CASSPPGQITDTQYF
TRBV19	TRBJ1-3	CASSSGTGAGNTIYF
TRBV12-3/TRBV12-4	TRBJ1-2	CASSMGQGYGYTF
TRBV6-5	TRBJ1-1	CASGTLYGGNTEAFF
TRBV19	TRBJ2-2	CASRDTGELFF
TRBV7-6	TRBJ2-7	CASSLDWRGRYEQYF
TRBV12-3/TRBV12-4	TRBJ1-2	CASSPGGEGYTF
TRBV6-1	TRBJ1-2	CASSESHTNYGYTF
TRBV6-6	TRBJ1-2	CASSPVSGRLRNFRDYTF
TRBV4-1	TRBJ2-4	CASSQASENIQYF
TRBV12-3/TRBV12-4	TRBJ1-4	CASSRDSRKLFF
TRBV9	TRBJ1-3	CASSAGHLSGNTIYF
TRBV5-1	TRBJ2-1	CASSGGTGGSNEQFF
TRBV11-2	TRBJ2-7	CASSPRDRAYEQYF
TRBV7-9	TRBJ2-5	CASSSGGGLGETQYF
TRBV20-1	TRBJ1-2	CSASVPNYGYTF
TRBV10-3	TRBJ1-1	CATGTGENTEAFF
TRBV25-1	TRBJ2-7	CASSDPGGRSSYEQYF
TRBV4-1	TRBJ1-2	CASSRDSNYGYTF
TRBV28	TRBJ2-6	CASSTTGANVLTF
TRBV2	TRBJ2-1	CASKLAGRDNEQFF
TRBV27	TRBJ2-7	CASSLLDRVYEQYF